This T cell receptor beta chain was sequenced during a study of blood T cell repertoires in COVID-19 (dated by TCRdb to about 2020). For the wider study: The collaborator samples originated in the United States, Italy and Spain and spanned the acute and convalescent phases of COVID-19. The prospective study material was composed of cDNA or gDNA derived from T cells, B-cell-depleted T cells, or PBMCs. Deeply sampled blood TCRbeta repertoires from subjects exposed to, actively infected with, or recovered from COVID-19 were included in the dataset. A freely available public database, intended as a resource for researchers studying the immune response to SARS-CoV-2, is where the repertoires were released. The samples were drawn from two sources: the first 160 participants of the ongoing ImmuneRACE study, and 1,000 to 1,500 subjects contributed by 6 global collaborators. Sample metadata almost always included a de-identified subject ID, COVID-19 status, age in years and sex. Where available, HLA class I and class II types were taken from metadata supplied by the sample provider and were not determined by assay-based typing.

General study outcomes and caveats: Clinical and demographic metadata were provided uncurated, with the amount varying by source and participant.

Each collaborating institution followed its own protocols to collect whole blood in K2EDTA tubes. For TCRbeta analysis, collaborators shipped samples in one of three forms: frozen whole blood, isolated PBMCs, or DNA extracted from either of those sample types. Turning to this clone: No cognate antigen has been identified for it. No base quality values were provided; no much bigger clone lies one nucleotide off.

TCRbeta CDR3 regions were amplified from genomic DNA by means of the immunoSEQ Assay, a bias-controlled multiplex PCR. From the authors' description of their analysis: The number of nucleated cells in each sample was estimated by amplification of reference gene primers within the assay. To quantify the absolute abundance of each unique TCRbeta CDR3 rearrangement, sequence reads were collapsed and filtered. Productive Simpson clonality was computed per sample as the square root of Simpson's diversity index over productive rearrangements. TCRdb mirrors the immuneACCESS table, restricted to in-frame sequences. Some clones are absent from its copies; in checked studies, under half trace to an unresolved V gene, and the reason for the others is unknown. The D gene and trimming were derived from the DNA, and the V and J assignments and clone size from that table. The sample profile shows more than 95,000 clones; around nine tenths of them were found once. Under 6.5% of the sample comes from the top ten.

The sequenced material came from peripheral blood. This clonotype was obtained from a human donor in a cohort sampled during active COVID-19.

The nucleotide sequence is TGTGCCAGCAGTTTAGTAGGGGTTACTGAAGCTTTCTTT. It encodes CASSLVGVTEAFF. This receptor chain uses TRBV27 and TRBJ1-1; TRBD1 is possibly the D segment (5 matching bases). Looking up the germline V gene (reference sequence) yields CDR1 MNHEY and CDR2 SMNVEV. There are 13 amino acids in the CDR3, from cysteine to phenylalanine inclusive. Kept here is only the CDR3 DNA, which spans 39 bases and is read in frame from base 1. At the junction V is shortened by 2 bases and J by 5 bases, with 9 bases in between.